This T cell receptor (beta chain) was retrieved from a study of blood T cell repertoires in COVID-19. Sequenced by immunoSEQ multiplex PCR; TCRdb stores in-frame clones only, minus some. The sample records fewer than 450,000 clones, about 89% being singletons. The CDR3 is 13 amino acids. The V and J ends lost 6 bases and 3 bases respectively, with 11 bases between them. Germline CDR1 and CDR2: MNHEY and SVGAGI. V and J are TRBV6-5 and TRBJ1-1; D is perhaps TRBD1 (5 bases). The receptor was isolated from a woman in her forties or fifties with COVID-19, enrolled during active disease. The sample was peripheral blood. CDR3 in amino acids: CASSVGPDTEAFF. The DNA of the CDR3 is TGTGCCAGCAGCGTGGGGCCTGACACTGAAGCTTTCTTT.